These 14 T cell receptor beta chains were sequenced from one sample in a study of T cell changes during pregnancy in multiple sclerosis. TCRdb's table, derived via immunoSEQ multiplex PCR, lists solely in-frame clones and lacks some. The sample records 20,000 to 25,000 clones, about 89% being singletons. Specimen: CD8+ T cells from peripheral blood mononuclear cells, collected in the first trimester of pregnancy. These receptor sequences come from a female donor in good health, enrolled as a control in a pregnancy study.

The chain has TRBV6-1 and TRBJ2-1; the D gene is possibly TRBD1 (7 bases). V shed 3 bases and J shed 6 bases, with 15 bases lying between them. Germline V gene lookup returns CDR1 MNHNS and CDR2 SASEGT. The CDR3 runs to 15 residues. The chain's CDR3 is CASSESEGAGNEQFF. The CDR3 DNA sequence: TGTGCCAGCAGTGAGTCGGAGGGGGCAGGCAATGAGCAGTTCTTC.

The gene calls are TRBV4-1 and TRBJ2-5; 9 nucleotides agree with TRBD2. The J call is in doubt because the DNA end fits TRBJ2-7 better. Germline values: CDR1 MGHRA, CDR2 YSYEKL. This CDR3 is 15 amino acids long. CDR3 bases: TGCGCCAGCAGCCAAGATGCGGGAGGGGGCTACGAGCAGTACTTC. It encodes CASSQDAGGGYEQYF.

The V and J genes are TRBV19 and TRBJ1-5; D is ambiguous. In germline, CDR1 is LNHDA, CDR2 SQIVND (reference sequence). This CDR3 has 14 residues. Trimming removed 7 bases at V and 0 bases at J, with 10 bases between. CDR3 region: CASNAGISNQPQHF. In nucleotides, the CDR3 is TGTGCCAGTAATGCGGGAATTAGCAATCAGCCCCAGCATTTT.

This clone was seen a single time. The chain joins TRBV6-7 to TRBJ1-1, with TRBD1 matching 7 bases. TRBV6-7 is marked as an open reading frame, function uncertain. V shed 2 bases and J 4 bases; nucleotides not matched to a gene: 4. The CDR3 covers 14 residues. CDR3 in amino acids: CASSYTGVATEAFF. The DNA for the CDR3 is TGTGCCAGCAGTTACACAGGGGTGGCCACTGAAGCTTTCTTT.

This clone was detected once. This chain joins TRBV4-1 and TRBJ2-1; 9 bases are shared with TRBD1. The germline CDR1 and CDR2 sequences are MGHRA and YSYEKL. The CDR3 contains 17 residues. V was pared by 3 bases and J by 3 bases, with 9 bases of the junction left unmatched. As DNA, the CDR3 is TGCGCCAGCAGCCAGTCGGTCCGGGACAGGGACTACAATGAGCAGTTCTTC. This translates into CASSQSVRDRDYNEQFF.

This clone was recorded only once. The chain has TRBV27 and TRBJ1-2, with 7 bases aligning to TRBD1. There are 11 residues in the CDR3. After removal of 4 bases from V and 7 bases from J, the junction contained 0 bases not matched to a gene. The V gene's germline CDR1 is MNHEY and CDR2 SMNVEV (reference sequence). CDR3 loop: CASSSGGGYTF. CDR3 DNA sequence: TGTGCCAGCAGTTCAGGGGGTGGCTACACCTTC.

The V gene is TRBV29-1, the J gene TRBJ1-1, with D possibly TRBD1 on 6 matching bases. This CDR3 comprises 14 residues. Looked up from germline, CDR1 is SQVTM and CDR2 is ANQGSEA. The germline V and J ends were trimmed by 3 bases and 5 bases, with 16 bases remaining between them. This CDR3 is CSVEGGRGETEAFF. The CDR3 DNA follows: TGCAGCGTTGAGGGGGGGCGGGGAGAGACTGAAGCTTTCTTT.

The chain employs TRBV9 and TRBJ2-7; 11 positions agree with TRBD1. The CDR3 has 14 amino acids. The V gene's germline CDR1 is SGDLS and CDR2 YYNGEE. Trimming removed 0 bases from V and 5 bases from J; junction bases left unmatched: 1. The chain's CDR3 is CASSVGTGGDEQYF. The CDR3, as DNA: TGTGCCAGCAGCGTAGGGACAGGGGGCGACGAGCAGTACTTC.

The chain employs TRBV6-1 and TRBJ2-7, with 14 bases aligning to TRBD2. V was pared by 5 bases and J by 4 bases, with 4 bases of the junction left unmatched. CDR1 and CDR2 (germline): MNHNS, SASEGT. The CDR3 is 15 residues long. The chain's CDR3 is CASSSGLAGVYEQYF. CDR3 DNA sequence: TGTGCCAGCAGTTCGGGACTAGCGGGAGTATACGAGCAGTACTTC.

The rearrangement links TRBV9 to TRBJ2-7, with 9 positions matching TRBD1. CDR1 and CDR2 (germline): SGDLS, YYNGEE. Unmatched junction bases numbered 5, after V lost 3 bases and J lost 4 bases. The CDR3 length is 14 residues. The CDR3 spells CASSAGTGRYEQYF. The CDR3 region has the DNA TGTGCCAGCAGCGCCGGGACAGGGAGGTACGAGCAGTACTTC.

This clone was observed once. J is TRBJ2-6 and V is TRBV11-2, with 7 nucleotides matching TRBD1. Germline V gene data show CDR1 as SGHAT and CDR2 as FQNNGV. With 6 bases clipped from V and 0 bases from J, the junction kept 11 bases outside the gene matches. CDR3 length: 18 amino acids. The DNA for the CDR3 is TGTGCCAGCAGAAACCCGGGACAGCGAAACTCTGGGGCCAACGTCCTGACTTTC. Its translation: CASRNPGQRNSGANVLTF.

The rearrangement uses TRBV29-1 and TRBJ2-3; D gene uncertain. This CDR3 contains 14 residues. Trimming cost V 0 bases and J 1 base, with 8 bases left between them. Germline CDR1 is SQVTM and CDR2 is ANQGSEA. CDR3 loop: CSVEDGPGTDTQYF. Written as DNA, the CDR3 is TGCAGCGTTGAAGATGGCCCAGGCACAGATACGCAGTATTTT.

The chain employs TRBV29-1 and TRBJ1-1; 10 bases align to TRBD1. From germline, CDR1 is SQVTM and CDR2 ANQGSEA. The CDR3 is 12 residues long. With V trimmed by 6 bases and J by 5 bases, 3 bases remained unmatched. DNA of the CDR3: TGCAGCGTGGGGGACAGGGGTACTGAAGCTTTCTTT. Protein sequence: CSVGDRGTEAFF.

This clone was detected a few times. The rearrangement uses TRBV5-6 and TRBJ2-7; 8 nucleotides line up with TRBD1. Trimming removed 0 bases from V and 3 bases from J; junction bases left unmatched: 2. The CDR3 is 14 amino acids. Germline V gene lookup returns CDR1 SGHDT and CDR2 YYEEEE. The CDR3 spells CASSLAGQGYEQYF. CDR3 DNA: TGTGCCAGCAGCTTGGCCGGACAGGGCTACGAGCAGTACTTC.